This TCR beta chain was sequenced for a study of OX40 agonist ivuxolimab in advanced cancers. General study points: More expanded clones were seen, on average, in CD8+ T cells than in CD4+.

Profiling relied on immunoSEQ multiplex PCR, and the TCRdb table lists in-frame clones only, not all of them. The table includes tens of thousands of clones, roughly nine tenths detected once. On this clone: Its antigen is not identified.

V lost 6 bases to trimming and J lost 3 bases, with 14 bases between them. The CDR3 length is 14 residues. Germline assignment: CDR1 MNHNY and CDR2 SVGAGI (reference sequence). The clonotype originates from an adult with an advanced solid tumor such as melanoma, head and neck, liver or kidney cancer. Specimen: CD4+ or CD8+ T cells sorted from blood, collected in a trial of the OX40 agonist ivuxolimab. The rearrangement links TRBV6-6 to TRBJ1-1; D is perhaps TRBD1 (6 bases). The CDR3 DNA sequence: TGTGCCAGCAGCCCACAGGGCGGGGACACTGAAGCTTTCTTT. Translated: CASSPQGGDTEAFF.